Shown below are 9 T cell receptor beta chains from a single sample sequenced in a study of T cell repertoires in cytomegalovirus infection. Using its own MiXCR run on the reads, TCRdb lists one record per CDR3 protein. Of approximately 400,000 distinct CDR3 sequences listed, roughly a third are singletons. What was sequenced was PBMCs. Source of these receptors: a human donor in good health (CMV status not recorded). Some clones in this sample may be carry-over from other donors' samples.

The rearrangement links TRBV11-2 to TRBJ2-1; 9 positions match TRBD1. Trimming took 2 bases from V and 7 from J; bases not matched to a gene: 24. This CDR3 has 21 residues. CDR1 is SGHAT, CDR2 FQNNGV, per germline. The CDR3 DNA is TGTGCCAGCAGCTTAACTTGGTGGACAGGGGATGCGAGGGGGGACGGGAATGAGCAGTTCTTC. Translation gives CASSLTWWTGDARGDGNEQFF. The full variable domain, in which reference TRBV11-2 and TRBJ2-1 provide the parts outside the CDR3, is EAGVAQSPRYKIIEKRQSVAFWCNPISGHATLYWYQQILGQGPKLLIQFQNNGVVDDSQLPKDRFSAERLKGVDSTLKIQPAKLEDSAVYLCASSLTWWTGDARGDGNEQFFGPGTRLTVL.

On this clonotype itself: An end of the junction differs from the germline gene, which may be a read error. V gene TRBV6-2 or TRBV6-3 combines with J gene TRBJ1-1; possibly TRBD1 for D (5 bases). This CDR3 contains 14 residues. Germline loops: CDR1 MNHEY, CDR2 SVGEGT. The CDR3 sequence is CTSTYDRPNTEAFF. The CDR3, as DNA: TGTACCAGCACTTACGACAGACCGAACACTGAAGCTTTCTTT.

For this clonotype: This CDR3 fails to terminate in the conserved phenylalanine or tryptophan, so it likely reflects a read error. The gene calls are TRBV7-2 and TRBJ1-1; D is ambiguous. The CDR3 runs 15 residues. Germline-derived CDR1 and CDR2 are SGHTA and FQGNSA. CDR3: CASCLEQRPNTEAFC. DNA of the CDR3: TGTGCCAGCTGCTTGGAACAGCGACCGAACACTGAAGCTTTCTGT.

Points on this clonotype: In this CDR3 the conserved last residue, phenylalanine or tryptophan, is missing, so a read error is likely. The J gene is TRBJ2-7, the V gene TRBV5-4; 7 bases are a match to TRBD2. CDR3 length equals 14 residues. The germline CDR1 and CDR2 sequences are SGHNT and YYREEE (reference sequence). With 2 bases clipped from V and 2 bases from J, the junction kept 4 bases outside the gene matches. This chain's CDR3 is CASSLGGGTYEQYL. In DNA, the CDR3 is TGTGCCAGCAGCTTAGGCGGGGGAACCTACGAGCAGTACTTA.

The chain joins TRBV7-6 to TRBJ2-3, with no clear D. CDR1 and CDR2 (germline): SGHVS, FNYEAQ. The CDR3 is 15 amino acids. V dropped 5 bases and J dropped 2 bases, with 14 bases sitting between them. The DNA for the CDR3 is TGTGCCAGCAGCCCGGCCCCCCGGTCCACAGATACGCAGTATTTT. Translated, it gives CASSPAPRSTDTQYF.

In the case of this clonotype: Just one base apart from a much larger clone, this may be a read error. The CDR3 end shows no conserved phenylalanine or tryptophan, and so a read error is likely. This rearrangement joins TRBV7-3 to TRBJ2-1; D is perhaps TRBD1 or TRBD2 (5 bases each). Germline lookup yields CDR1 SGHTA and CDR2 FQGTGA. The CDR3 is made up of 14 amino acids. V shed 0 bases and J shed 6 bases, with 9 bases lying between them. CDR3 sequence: CASSLTGELNEQFL. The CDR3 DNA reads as TGTGCCAGCAGCTTAACGGGGGAGCTCAATGAGCAGTTCTTA.

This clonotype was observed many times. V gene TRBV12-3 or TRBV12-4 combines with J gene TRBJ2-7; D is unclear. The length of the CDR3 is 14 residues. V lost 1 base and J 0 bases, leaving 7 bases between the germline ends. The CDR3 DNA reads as TGTGCCAGCAGTTTAGGAGAGAGCTCCTACGAGCAGTACTTC. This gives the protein CASSLGESSYEQYF.

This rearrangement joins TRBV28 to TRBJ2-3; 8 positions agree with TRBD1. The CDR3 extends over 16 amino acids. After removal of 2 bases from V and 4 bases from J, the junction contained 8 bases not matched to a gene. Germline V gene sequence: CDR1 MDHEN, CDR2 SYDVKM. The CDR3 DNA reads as TGTGCCAGCAGTTTAGAGGGCAGGGGGCTGTCAGATACGCAGTATTTT. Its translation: CASSLEGRGLSDTQYF.

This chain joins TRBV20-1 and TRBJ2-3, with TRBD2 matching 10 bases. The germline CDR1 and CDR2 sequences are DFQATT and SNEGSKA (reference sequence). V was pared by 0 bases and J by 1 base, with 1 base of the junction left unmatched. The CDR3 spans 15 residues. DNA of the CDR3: TGCAGTGCTAGAGAGAGCGGGGGGGGCACAGATACGCAGTATTTT. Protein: CSARESGGGTDTQYF.